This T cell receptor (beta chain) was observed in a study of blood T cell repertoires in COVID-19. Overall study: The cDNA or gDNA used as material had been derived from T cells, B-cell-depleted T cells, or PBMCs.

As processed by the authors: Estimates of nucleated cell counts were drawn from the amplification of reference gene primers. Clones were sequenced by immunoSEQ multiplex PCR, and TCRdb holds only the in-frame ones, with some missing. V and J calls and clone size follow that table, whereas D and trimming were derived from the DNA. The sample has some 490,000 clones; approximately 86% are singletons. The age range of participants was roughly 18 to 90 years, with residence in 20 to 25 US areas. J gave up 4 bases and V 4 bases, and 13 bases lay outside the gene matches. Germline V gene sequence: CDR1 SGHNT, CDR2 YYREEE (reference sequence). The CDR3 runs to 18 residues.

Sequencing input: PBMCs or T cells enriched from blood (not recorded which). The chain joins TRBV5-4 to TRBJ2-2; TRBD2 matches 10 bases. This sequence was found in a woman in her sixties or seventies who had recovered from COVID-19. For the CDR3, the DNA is TGTGCCAGCAGCCCAGGGGGAGCGGGGGGGCTTGGCACCGGGGAGCTGTTTTTT. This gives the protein CASSPGGAGGLGTGELFF.